This T cell receptor (beta chain) was recovered during a study of shared clonotypes between healthy human individuals. Study as a whole: Each donor's CD8 memory used one plate, CD8 naive two, each CD4 subset three.

Study conclusions and caveats: Clonotype sharing among donors was expected to depend on sequencing depth.

To note about this clone: Its specificity is unknown.

Splitting of CD4+ cells produced CD45RA+ naive and CD45RA-negative memory subsets. Method: immunoSEQ multiplex PCR; TCRdb's copy keeps in-frame clones and lacks some. The table records 1,100,000 or so clones, roughly 74% of them present only once. CDR3 length: 15 amino acids. Germline V lookup: CDR1 KGHSH, CDR2 LQKENI. The V end was cut by 3 bases, the J end by 6 bases, with 18 bases between. Material: memory CD4+ T cells from PBMCs. Subset reported: CD45RA-negative fraction. The rearrangement links TRBV18 to TRBJ2-7; tentatively, D is TRBD2 (7 bases). The sequence was obtained from a man younger than 35 in good health. Some clones in this sample may be carry-over from other donors' samples. The CDR3, as DNA: TGTGCCAGCTCACCGGAGGGGGGGGCCGCCGGCGAGCAGTACTTC. Its protein is CASSPEGGAAGEQYF.